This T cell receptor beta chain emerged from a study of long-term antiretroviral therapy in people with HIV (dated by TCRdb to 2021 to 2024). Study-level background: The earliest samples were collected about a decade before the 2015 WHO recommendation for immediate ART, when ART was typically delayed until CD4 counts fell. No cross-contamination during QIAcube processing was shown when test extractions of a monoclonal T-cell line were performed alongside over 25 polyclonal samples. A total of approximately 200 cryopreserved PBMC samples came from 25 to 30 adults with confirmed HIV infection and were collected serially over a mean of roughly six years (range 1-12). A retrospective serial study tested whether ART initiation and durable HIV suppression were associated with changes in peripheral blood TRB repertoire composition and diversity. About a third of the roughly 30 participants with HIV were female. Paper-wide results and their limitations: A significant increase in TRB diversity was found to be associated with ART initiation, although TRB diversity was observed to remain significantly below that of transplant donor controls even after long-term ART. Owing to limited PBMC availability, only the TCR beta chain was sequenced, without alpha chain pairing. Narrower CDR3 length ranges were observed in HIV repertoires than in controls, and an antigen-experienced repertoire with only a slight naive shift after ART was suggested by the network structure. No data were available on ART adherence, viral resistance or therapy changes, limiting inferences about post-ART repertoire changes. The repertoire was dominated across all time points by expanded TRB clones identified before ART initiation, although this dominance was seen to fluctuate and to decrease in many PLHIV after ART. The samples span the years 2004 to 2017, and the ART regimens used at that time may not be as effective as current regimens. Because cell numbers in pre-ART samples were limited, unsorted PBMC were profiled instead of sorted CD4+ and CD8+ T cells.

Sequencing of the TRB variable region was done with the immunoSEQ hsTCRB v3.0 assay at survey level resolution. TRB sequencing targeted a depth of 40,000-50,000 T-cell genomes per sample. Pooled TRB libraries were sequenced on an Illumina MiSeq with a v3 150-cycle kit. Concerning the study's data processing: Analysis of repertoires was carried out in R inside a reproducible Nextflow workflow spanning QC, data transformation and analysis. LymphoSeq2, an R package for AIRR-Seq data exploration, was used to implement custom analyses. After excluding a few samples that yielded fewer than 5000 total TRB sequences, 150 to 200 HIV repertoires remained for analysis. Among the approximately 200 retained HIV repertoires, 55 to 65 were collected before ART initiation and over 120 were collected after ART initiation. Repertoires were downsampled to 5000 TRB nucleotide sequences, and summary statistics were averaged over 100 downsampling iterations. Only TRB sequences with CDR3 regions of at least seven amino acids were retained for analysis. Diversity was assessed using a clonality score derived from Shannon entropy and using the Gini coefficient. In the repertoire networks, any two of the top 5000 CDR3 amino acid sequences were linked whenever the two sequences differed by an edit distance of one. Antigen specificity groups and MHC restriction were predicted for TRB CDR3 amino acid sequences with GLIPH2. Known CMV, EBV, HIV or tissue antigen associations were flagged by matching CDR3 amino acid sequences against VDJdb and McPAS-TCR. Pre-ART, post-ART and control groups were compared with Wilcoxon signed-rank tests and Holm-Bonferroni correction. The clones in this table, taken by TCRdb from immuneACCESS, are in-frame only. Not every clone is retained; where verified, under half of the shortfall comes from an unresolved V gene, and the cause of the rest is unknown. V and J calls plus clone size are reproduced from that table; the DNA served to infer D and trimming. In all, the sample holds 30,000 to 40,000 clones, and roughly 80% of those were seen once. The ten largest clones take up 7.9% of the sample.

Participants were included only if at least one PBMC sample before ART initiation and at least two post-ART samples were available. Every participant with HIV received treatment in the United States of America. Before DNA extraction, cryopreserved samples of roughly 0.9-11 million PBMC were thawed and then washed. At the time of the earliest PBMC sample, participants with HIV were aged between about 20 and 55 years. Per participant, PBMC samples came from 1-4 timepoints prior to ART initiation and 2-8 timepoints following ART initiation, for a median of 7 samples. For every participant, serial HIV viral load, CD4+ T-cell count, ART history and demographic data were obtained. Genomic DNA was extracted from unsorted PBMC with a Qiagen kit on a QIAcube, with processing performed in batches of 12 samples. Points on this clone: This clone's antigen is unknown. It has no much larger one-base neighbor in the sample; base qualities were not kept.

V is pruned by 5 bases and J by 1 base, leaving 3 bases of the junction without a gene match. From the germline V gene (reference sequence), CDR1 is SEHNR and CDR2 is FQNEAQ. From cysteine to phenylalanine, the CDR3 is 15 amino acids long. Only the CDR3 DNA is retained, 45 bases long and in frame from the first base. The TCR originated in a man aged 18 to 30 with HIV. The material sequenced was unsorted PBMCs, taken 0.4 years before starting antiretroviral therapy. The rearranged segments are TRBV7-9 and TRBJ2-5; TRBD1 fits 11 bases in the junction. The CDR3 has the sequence CASSTGTGGQETQYF. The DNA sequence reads TGTGCCAGCAGCACGGGGACAGGGGGCCAAGAGACCCAGTACTTC.